The rows below give T cell receptor beta chains drawn from one sample of a study of shared clonotypes between healthy human individuals. The protocol was immunoSEQ multiplex PCR, while the TCRdb copy is restricted to in-frame clones and leaves out a portion. The sample holds 800,000 to 950,000 clones, about 96% seen once. The sample taken for sequencing was naive CD8+ T cells sorted from blood. These receptors were obtained from a man aged 30 to 45 in good health. Each CDR3 is given with its conserved first and last residue. Each record gives: J gene, V gene, CDR3 protein.

TRBJ1-1	TRBV27	CASRLHGLDAEAFF
TRBJ1-5	TRBV19	CASRSSPINQPQHF
TRBJ2-7	TRBV18	CASSPGGRTYEQYF
TRBJ2-2	TRBV5-6	CASRPKDRAIMGGELFF
TRBJ2-7	TRBV7-2	CASSVTGGAYEQYF
TRBJ2-3	TRBV7-6	CASSLEGMGTDTQYF
TRBJ2-7	TRBV14	CASSQTSYEQYF
TRBJ1-4	TRBV5-1	CASNQGAATNEKLFF
TRBJ2-7	TRBV6-1	CASTLFYRGSYEQYF
TRBJ2-7	TRBV9	CASSGGREYREQYF
TRBJ1-2	TRBV7-2	CASIVREPAKGGYTF
TRBJ2-7	TRBV5-5	CASSLRAGTYEQYF
TRBJ2-4	TRBV5-5	CASSLGQGALQYF
TRBJ2-1	TRBV27	CASSLANYNEQFF
TRBJ2-7	TRBV19	CASSIRASSYEQYF
TRBJ2-7	TRBV5-1	CASSLAPQGNEQYF
TRBJ2-1	TRBV7-9	CASSFADRALMTLYNEQFF
TRBJ1-2	TRBV6-1	CASSEFTLGGDYGYTF
TRBJ2-1	TRBV29-1	CSVASGRAYNEQFF
TRBJ1-1	TRBV27	CASVHNRGRSTEAFF
TRBJ2-2	TRBV4-3	CASSQYLGETGELFF
TRBJ1-1	TRBV27	CASGPSANTEAFF
TRBJ2-1	TRBV29-1	CSVVLAGGPEQFF
TRBJ2-7	TRBV5-1	CASSSGGGWTTYEQYF
TRBJ2-1	TRBV7-8	CASSLGTGNEQFF
TRBJ2-1	TRBV7-3	CASSPQGGSGEQFF
TRBJ2-7	TRBV5-6	CASNHKRNLSYEQYF
TRBJ1-2	TRBV10-3	CAISEASGNNYGYTF
TRBJ2-7	TRBV11-2	CASSNRDRAYEQYF
TRBJ2-1	TRBV7-5	CVRSIRVSWGDEQFF
TRBJ2-1	TRBV28	CASSRKREGLYEQFF
TRBJ2-1	TRBV7-3	CASSLAAGGQSSYNEQFF
TRBJ2-7	TRBV29-1	CSVERPLGQYF
TRBJ2-7	TRBV27	CASTSGQGSYEQYF
TRBJ2-7	TRBV27	CASSPGQAYEQYF
TRBJ2-7	TRBV27	CASSFQTNYEQYF
TRBJ2-1	TRBV29-1	CSVWGTSGPKGVNNEQFF
TRBJ2-1	TRBV4-3	CASSPGTSSNEQFF
TRBJ2-7	TRBV25-1	CASSGNTRDKYSYEQYF
TRBJ2-2	TRBV5-6	CASSLGRGTLTGELFF
TRBJ2-1	TRBV7-7	CASSQNRDRIYNEQFF
TRBJ2-3	TRBV11-1	CASSPSRGVQYF
TRBJ2-7	TRBV27	CASSRRGSGEGRYEQYF
TRBJ2-3	TRBV7-6	CASSFPASGDTSTDTQYF
TRBJ2-1	TRBV7-8	CASSLAFGGAYNEQFF
TRBJ1-5	TRBV28	CASRPRQALEPQHF
TRBJ2-1	TRBV5-1	CASSSAGLAGGDEQFF
TRBJ1-4	TRBV2	CASSPDRADNEKLFF
TRBJ2-7	TRBV7-9	CASSPPGPRKGDEQYF
TRBJ1-3	TRBV5-4	CASSPFTGGNTIYF
TRBJ2-1	TRBV4-1	CASSPATGEVDNEQFF
TRBJ2-3	TRBV13	CASRAGTSASTDTQYF
TRBJ1-5	TRBV10-3	CAISESEDWSNQPQHF
TRBJ2-7	TRBV11-2	CASSPTTSGGYYEQYF
TRBJ1-2	TRBV7-9	CASRGRGGYTF